These T cell receptor beta chains were read from a single sample in a study of T-cell reconstitution after alpha-beta-depleted transplantation in children. TCRdb re-called the PCR reads through MiXCR, storing one row per CDR3 protein. The sample yields 500,000 to 750,000 distinct CDR3 sequences, 27% seen once. The sequencing here drew on PBMCs, taken before TCRalphabeta/CD19-depleted stem cell transplant. The receptors here all came from a boy under two years old with Wiskott-Aldrich syndrome, due to receive a stem cell transplant. Each CDR3 is given with its conserved first and last residue. The order of the fields is J gene, V gene, clone size, CDR3 protein. Only some rows state a clone size, as once, few, many or a class for expanded clones.

>TRBJ2-5|TRBV5-1|few
CASTPLPTKSETQYF
>TRBJ2-1|TRBV14|few
CASSQGQGANEQFF
>TRBJ2-1|TRBV7-9|-
CASSWGSGRGEQFF
>TRBJ1-1|TRBV20-1|-
CSAELGGEAFF
>TRBJ1-5|TRBV28|few
CASSLWQQPQHF
>TRBJ2-3|TRBV15|-
CATSRTSSGPGYF
>TRBJ2-1|TRBV5-1|few
CASSSTLSYNEQFF
>TRBJ2-3|TRBV20-1|-
CSARVGSSTDTQYF
>TRBJ2-7|TRBV12-3/TRBV12-4|few
CASSPATAPSYEQYF
>TRBJ2-7|TRBV14|-
CASSQGHLREQYF
>TRBJ2-1|TRBV3-1|-
CASSPGLEGNEQFF
>TRBJ1-2|TRBV5-1|once
CASSLASVRGYTF
>TRBJ2-3|TRBV24-1|-
CATSDSRGIRTDTQYF
>TRBJ2-2|TRBV20-1|-
CSATRGGNTGELFF
>TRBJ1-3|TRBV10-3|-
CAISGGTGNTIYF
>TRBJ2-1|TRBV20-1|-
CSARATSSPVGEQFF
>TRBJ2-5|TRBV9|few
CASSVGLAGRETQYF
>TRBJ2-7|TRBV7-6|-
CASSSGLAGINSYEQYF
>TRBJ1-2|TRBV7-3|-
CASSLIGESYTF
>TRBJ2-1|TRBV4-2|-
CASSQGAGAVF
>TRBJ2-1|TRBV5-5|-
CASSFLTGTYNEQFF
>TRBJ2-4|TRBV5-1|few
CASSLGGEANIQYF
>TRBJ2-7|TRBV27|-
CASSFRVASSYEQYF
>TRBJ2-3|TRBV5-5|-
CASTRMDYRRRNTDTQYF
>TRBJ1-2|TRBV12-3/TRBV12-4|-
CASRPTGTGGSGYTF
>TRBJ2-7|TRBV12-3/TRBV12-4|once
CASSAPGHKYEQYF
>TRBJ1-1|TRBV10-3|-
CAISDYWNTEAFF
>TRBJ2-1|TRBV20-1|-
CSAFPTSGKYNEQFF
>TRBJ1-1|TRBV25-1|-
CASSAQGRVLSRVAFF
>TRBJ2-5|TRBV27|few
CASSLVRRETQYF
>TRBJ2-5|TRBV29-1|-
CSAVPGGQETQYF
>TRBJ1-5|TRBV7-2|few
CASSFRGVNQPQHF
>TRBJ1-1|TRBV15|-
CATSIGQLNTEAFF
>TRBJ2-1|TRBV19|-
CASSTHKRGSYNEQFF
>TRBJ2-1|TRBV3-1|many
CASSLTSGLSYNEQFF
>TRBJ2-1|TRBV7-6|few
CASSLRGTNEQFF
>TRBJ2-1|TRBV12-3/TRBV12-4|-
CASTLLAEHNEQFF
>TRBJ2-1|TRBV13|few
CASSLSLSVNEQFF
>TRBJ2-5|TRBV5-1|few
CASTDGGAQETQYF
>TRBJ1-1|TRBV5-1|few
CASSADLGENTEAFF
>TRBJ2-3|TRBV20-1|few
CSGRTGATDTQYF
>TRBJ2-3|TRBV7-6|-
CASSLRAKVTDTQYF
>TRBJ1-5|TRBV7-6|-
CASSLEGGGRQPQHF
>TRBJ2-3|TRBV5-1|-
CASSLAPGTATDTQYF
>TRBJ2-6|TRBV29-1|-
CSAQTGAKGANVLTF
>TRBJ1-5|TRBV6-1|-
CASREEGVVYSNQPQHF
>TRBJ2-5|TRBV5-1|-
CASRMTGSRETQYF
>TRBJ2-6|TRBV28|few
CASKGQGLSGANVLTF
>TRBJ1-6|TRBV20-1|-
CSASRGILLSSYNSPLHF
>TRBJ2-3|TRBV20-1|few
CSARGQTSGRTDTQYF
>TRBJ2-2|TRBV20-1|few
CSASTSTGELFF
>TRBJ1-5|TRBV7-2|-
CASSLESSWWQPQHF
>TRBJ2-5|TRBV28|few
CATTTGQETQYF
>TRBJ2-7|TRBV28|-
CASVPVAGWYEQYF